These 21 T cell receptor beta chains were all obtained from the same sample, sequenced in a study of shared T cell receptors in the human thymus. Clones were sequenced by immunoSEQ multiplex PCR, and TCRdb holds only the in-frame ones, with some missing. Seen here are more than 300,000 clones, just under 95% observed once, and the top ten hold 0.015% to 0.02%. Input material: thymocytes. The receptors originated from a human donor.

This clone appeared once. CDR3 amino acids: CASSRGTATNEKLFF. The DNA of the CDR3 is TGTGCCAGCAGTCGTGGGACCGCAACTAATGAAAAACTGTTTTTT. The chain has TRBV28 and TRBJ1-4; a possible D gene is TRBD1 (5 bases). Trimming left V 5 bases short and J 0 bases short, with 10 bases between. Germline V gives CDR1 MDHEN, CDR2 SYDVKM. CDR3 size: 15 residues. Looking up the rest from reference TRBV28 and TRBJ1-4 gives the full variable domain: DVKVTQSSRYLVKRTGEKVFLECVQDMDHENMFWYRQDPGLGLRLIYFSYDVKMKEKGDIPEGYSVSREKKERFSLILESASTNQTSMYLCASSRGTATNEKLFFGSGTQLSVL.

The chain links TRBV5-4 to TRBJ2-7, with 9 bases fitting TRBD1. Germline V gives CDR1 SGHNT, CDR2 YYREEE (reference sequence). The CDR3 consists of 14 residues. V dropped 2 bases and J dropped 5; count of bases not matched to a gene: 5. Here the CDR3 reads CASSFRQGVHEQYF. The CDR3 DNA reads TGTGCCAGCAGCTTTCGACAGGGGGTCCACGAGCAGTACTTC.

V is TRBV28 and J is TRBJ1-2; D is perhaps TRBD1 (5 bases). The CDR3 runs to 15 residues. The V gene's germline CDR1 is MDHEN and CDR2 SYDVKM. V lost 3 bases to trimming and J lost 4 bases, with 15 bases between them. The chain's CDR3 is CASSLEGAVGYGYTF. CDR3 bases: TGTGCCAGCAGTTTGGAAGGGGCCGTAGGCTATGGCTACACCTTC.

The V and J genes are TRBV27 and TRBJ2-1, with D possibly matching TRBD2 (6 bases). The CDR3 runs 16 residues. Germline CDR1 is MNHEY and CDR2 is SMNVEV (reference sequence). The V gene lost 6 bases and the J gene lost 2 bases, with 17 bases spanning the gap. Here the CDR3 DNA reads TGTGCCAGCAGCCCCGCTCGGGGGAACCCCTACAATGAGCAGTTCTTC. As protein: CASSPARGNPYNEQFF.

This clone has only a few counts. The rearrangement links TRBV6-5 to TRBJ2-4; 8 bases line up with TRBD1. Germline CDR1 and CDR2: MNHEY and SVGAGI. This CDR3 has 15 amino acids. The ends lost 6 bases at V and 3 bases at J; junction bases unmatched: 7. The DNA for the CDR3 is TGTGCCAGCAGCCCCGGGACAGGAGTCAAAAACATTCAGTACTTC. Its translation is CASSPGTGVKNIQYF.

This clone was counted a single time. The chain combines TRBV5-1 with TRBJ2-7; 9 nucleotides align to TRBD2. The germline V gene encodes CDR1 SGHRS and CDR2 YFSETQ. The CDR3 contains 15 residues. After removal of 4 bases from V and 0 bases from J, the junction contained 5 bases not matched to a gene. The CDR3 is CASSPTSGPSYEQYF. Written as DNA, the CDR3 is TGCGCCAGCAGCCCAACTAGCGGGCCCTCCTACGAGCAGTACTTC.

The rearrangement uses TRBV29-1 and TRBJ1-1, with 8 bases identical to TRBD1. The CDR3 has 12 amino acids. V shed 3 bases and J 9 bases; nucleotides not matched to a gene: 6. From germline, CDR1 is SQVTM and CDR2 ANQGSEA. CDR3 sequence reads: CSVEAGGAKAFF. The CDR3 coding sequence is TGCAGCGTTGAGGCAGGGGGCGCGAAAGCTTTCTTT. Full variable domain (rest looked up from reference TRBV29-1 and TRBJ1-1): SAVISQKPSRDICQRGTSLTIQCQVDSQVTMMFWYRQQPGQSLTLIATANQGSEATYESGFVIDKFPISRPNLTFSTLTVSNMSPEDSSIYLCSVEAGGAKAFFGQGTRLTVV.

This clone was recorded only once. As DNA, the CDR3 is TGTGCCAGCAGCCGAAGCGCGACCTGGAACTCCTACGAGCAGTACTTC. Residues: CASSRSATWNSYEQYF. This rearrangement joins TRBV14 to TRBJ2-7, with unresolved D. Trimming removed 4 bases at V and 0 bases at J, with 16 bases between. Germline V gene data show CDR1 as SGHDN and CDR2 as FVKESK. The CDR3 consists of 16 residues.

The V call is TRBV7-3, the J call TRBJ2-3; tentatively, D is TRBD2 (5 bases). The ends were cut back, 5 bases at V and 1 base at J, with 13 bases in the middle. CDR3 size: 15 residues. The germline V gene encodes CDR1 SGHTA and CDR2 FQGTGA. For the CDR3, the DNA is TGTGCCAGCAGCCCCAAGACGAGGGGCACAGATACGCAGTATTTT. Its translation: CASSPKTRGTDTQYF. Together with reference TRBV7-3 and TRBJ2-3, the CDR3 gives the full variable domain: GAGVSQTPSNKVTEKGKYVELRCDPISGHTALYWYRQSLGQGPEFLIYFQGTGAADDSGLPNDRFFAVRPEGSVSTLKIQRTERGDSAVYLCASSPKTRGTDTQYFGPGTRLTVL.

The chain uses TRBV14 and TRBJ1-2; 7 nucleotides line up with TRBD1. The germline V gene encodes CDR1 SGHDN and CDR2 FVKESK. V was clipped by 4 bases and J by 3 bases; unmatched bases: 11. The CDR3 is 16 amino acids. The CDR3 here is CASSPEGAGDDYGYTF. CDR3 in DNA: TGTGCCAGCAGCCCCGAGGGGGCAGGGGACGACTATGGCTACACCTTC. Based on the CDR3 plus reference TRBV14 and TRBJ1-2, the full variable domain is EAGVTQFPSHSVIEKGQTVTLRCDPISGHDNLYWYRRVMGKEIKFLLHFVKESKQDESGMPNNRFLAERTGGTYSTLKVQPAELEDSGVYFCASSPEGAGDDYGYTFGSGTRLTVV.

The V call is TRBV11-1, the J call TRBJ2-1; D may be TRBD2 (6 bases). Germline CDR1 and CDR2: SGHAT and FQDESV (reference sequence). The CDR3 totals 19 residues. The V end lost 1 base, the J end lost 0 bases, and 19 bases lay between the germline ends. The CDR3 protein is CASSLGGRRDWISYNEQFF. Here the CDR3 DNA reads TGTGCCAGCAGCTTAGGGGGCCGGAGGGATTGGATCTCCTACAATGAGCAGTTCTTC.

This chain uses TRBV25-1 with TRBJ2-3; D is possibly TRBD2 (5 bases). The CDR3 extends over 18 amino acids. CDR1 MGHDK and CDR2 SYGVNS come from the germline V gene. Trimming took off 4 bases at V and 0 bases at J, with 20 bases between the two ends. As DNA, the CDR3 is TGTGCCAGCAGTGGGAGGTTGGGCACCTACCCTAGCACAGATACGCAGTATTTT. Translated: CASSGRLGTYPSTDTQYF. Based on the CDR3 plus reference TRBV25-1 and TRBJ2-3, the full variable domain is EADIYQTPRYLVIGTGKKITLECSQTMGHDKMYWYQQDPGMELHLIHYSYGVNSTEKGDLSSESTVSRIRTEHFPLTLESARPSHTSQYLCASSGRLGTYPSTDTQYFGPGTRLTVL.

J is TRBJ2-7 and V is TRBV27; 7 nucleotides agree with TRBD2. This CDR3 contains 15 residues. CDR1 and CDR2 from the germline V gene are MNHEY and SMNVEV (reference sequence). The V and J ends lost 5 bases and 2 bases, in that order; junction bases with no gene match: 9. The CDR3 DNA follows: TGTGCCAGCAGTGAGGGACTGCGGGGGACCTACGAGCAGTACTTC. It translates to CASSEGLRGTYEQYF.

This chain joins TRBV5-6 and TRBJ2-5; D is perhaps TRBD1 (6 bases). There are 14 residues in the CDR3. Trimming removed 5 bases from V and 5 bases from J, with 16 bases in between. Germline CDR1 is SGHDT and CDR2 is YYEEEE. In DNA, the CDR3 is TGTGCCAGCAGGGAACAGGGATGGGGGGAGACCCAGTACTTC. It specifies CASREQGWGETQYF.

The CDR3 sequence is CASSPRVAVYNEQFF. DNA for the CDR3: TGTGCCAGCAGCCCCCGGGTAGCGGTCTACAATGAGCAGTTCTTC. The chain couples TRBV7-8 to TRBJ2-1, with D perhaps TRBD2 (6 bases). V was trimmed by 5 bases and J by 3 bases, leaving 14 bases between them. The CDR3 loop spans 15 amino acids. Germline V CDR1 and CDR2: SGHVS, FQNEAQ. The full variable domain, its missing parts supplied by reference TRBV7-8 and TRBJ2-1, is GAGVSQSPRYKVAKRGQDVALRCDPISGHVSLFWYQQALGQGPEFLTYFQNEAQLDKSGLPSDRFFAERPEGSVSTLKIQRTQQEDSAVYLCASSPRVAVYNEQFFGPGTRLTVL.

The chain is built from TRBV19 and TRBJ1-5; the D gene is possibly TRBD1 (6 bases). V lost 3 bases to trimming and J lost 6 bases, with 9 bases between them. The V gene's germline CDR1 is LNHDA and CDR2 SQIVND (reference sequence). This CDR3 is 13 amino acids long. CDR3 DNA sequence: TGTGCCAGTAGTATCGAGGGGGGTCAGCCCCAGCATTTT. Its translation: CASSIEGGQPQHF. The whole variable domain, filled in from reference TRBV19 and TRBJ1-5, reads DGGITQSPKYLFRKEGQNVTLSCEQNLNHDAMYWYRQDPGQGLRLIYYSQIVNDFQKGDIAEGYSVSREKKESFPLTVTSAQKNPTAFYLCASSIEGGQPQHFGDGTRLSIL.

Here the CDR3 reads CASSYSMFLSGRGKFF. Here the CDR3 DNA reads TGTGCCAGCAGTTACTCGATGTTTCTTAGCGGGAGAGGAAAGTTCTTC. The gene calls are TRBV6-7 and TRBJ2-1, with 9 bases lining up with TRBD2. TRBV6-7 qualifies as an ORF whose function is uncertain. V was clipped by 0 bases and J by 14 bases; unmatched bases: 14. The CDR3 spans 16 residues.

CDR3 sequence (DNA): TGTGCCAGCAGTCCTCTAGCAGTCAATGAGCAGTTCTTC. It specifies CASSPLAVNEQFF. The chain joins TRBV6-5 to TRBJ2-1; possibly TRBD2 for D (5 bases). Trimming removed 5 bases from V and 6 bases from J, with 11 bases in between. The CDR3 spans 13 residues. Germline V gene sequence: CDR1 MNHEY, CDR2 SVGAGI.

The genes are TRBV6-5 and TRBJ2-2; the D is unclear. Germline loops: CDR1 MNHEY, CDR2 SVGAGI. This CDR3 spans 15 amino acids. V was trimmed by 5 bases and J by 4 bases, leaving 14 bases between them. CDR3 DNA: TGTGCCAGCAGTCCCGAAACCTGGGGCACCGGGGAGCTGTTTTTT. Amino acids: CASSPETWGTGELFF.

The chain is built from TRBV4-3 and TRBJ2-2; 8 nucleotides align to TRBD1. This CDR3 has 16 residues. Germline loops: CDR1 LGHNA, CDR2 YSLEER. With 3 bases clipped from V and 5 bases from J, the junction kept 8 bases outside the gene matches. CDR3 loop: CASSHLGQGTTGELFF. In nucleotides, the CDR3 is TGCGCCAGCAGCCACCTAGGACAGGGAACAACCGGGGAGCTGTTTTTT.

The CDR3 sequence is CASSEEDPQETQYF. For the CDR3, the DNA is TGTGCCAGCAGTGAGGAGGACCCCCAAGAGACCCAGTACTTC. The chain is built from TRBV6-1 and TRBJ2-5; maybe TRBD2 (5 bases). Germline CDR1 is MNHNS and CDR2 is SASEGT. The ends were cut back, 3 bases at V and 1 base at J, with 9 bases in the middle. The CDR3 length is 14 residues.